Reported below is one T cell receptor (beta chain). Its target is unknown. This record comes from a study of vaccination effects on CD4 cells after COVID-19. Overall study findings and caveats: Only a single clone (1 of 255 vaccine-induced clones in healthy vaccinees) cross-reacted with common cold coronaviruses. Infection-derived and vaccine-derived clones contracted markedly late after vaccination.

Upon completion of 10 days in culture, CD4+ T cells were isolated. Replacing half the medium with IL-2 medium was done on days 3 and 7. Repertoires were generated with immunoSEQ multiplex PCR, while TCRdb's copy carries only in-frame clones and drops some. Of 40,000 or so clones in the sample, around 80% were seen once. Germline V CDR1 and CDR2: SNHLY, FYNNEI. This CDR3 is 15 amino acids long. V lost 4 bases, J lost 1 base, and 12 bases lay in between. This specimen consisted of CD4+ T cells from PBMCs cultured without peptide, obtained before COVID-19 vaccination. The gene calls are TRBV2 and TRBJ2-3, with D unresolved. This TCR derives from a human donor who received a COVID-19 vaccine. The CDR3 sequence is CASSAYSWRTDTQYF. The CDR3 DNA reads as TGTGCCAGCAGTGCTTACAGTTGGCGCACAGATACGCAGTATTTT.